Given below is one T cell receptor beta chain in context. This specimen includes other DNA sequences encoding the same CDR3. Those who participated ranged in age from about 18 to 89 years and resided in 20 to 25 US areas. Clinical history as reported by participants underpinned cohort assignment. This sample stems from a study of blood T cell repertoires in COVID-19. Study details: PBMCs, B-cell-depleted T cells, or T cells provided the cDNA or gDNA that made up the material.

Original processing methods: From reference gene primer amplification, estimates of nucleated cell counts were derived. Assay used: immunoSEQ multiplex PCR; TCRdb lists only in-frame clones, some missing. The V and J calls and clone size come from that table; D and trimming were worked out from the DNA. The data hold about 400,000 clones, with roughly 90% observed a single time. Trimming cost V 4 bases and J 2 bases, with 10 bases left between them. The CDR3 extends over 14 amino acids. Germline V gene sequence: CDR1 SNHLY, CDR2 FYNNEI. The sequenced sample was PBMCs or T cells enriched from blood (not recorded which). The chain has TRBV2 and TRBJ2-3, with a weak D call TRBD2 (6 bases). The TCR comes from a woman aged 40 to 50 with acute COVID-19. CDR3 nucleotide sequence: TGTGCCAGCAGTGTAGGCGGGGCCACAGATACGCAGTATTTT. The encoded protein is CASSVGGATDTQYF.